The clone carrying this TCR beta chain was picked up one time. What it binds is unknown. CDR1 and CDR2 from the germline V gene are SGHAT and FQNNGV. The CDR3 is 13 amino acids. With 10 bases clipped from V and 10 bases from J, the junction kept 11 bases outside the gene matches. This entry belongs to a study of T cells in localized non-small cell lung cancer. Study conclusions and caveats: There was higher T cell clonality in uninvolved adjacent lung than in tumor, and it was highest there.

Profiling relied on immunoSEQ multiplex PCR, and the TCRdb table lists in-frame clones only, not all of them. Seen here are around 30,000 clones, 90% to 95% observed once, and the top ten hold roughly 0.7%. This specimen consisted of peripheral blood, obtained before any cancer treatment. This receptor was taken from a woman aged 40-69 years with stage I lung adenocarcinoma. This chain links TRBV11-2 with TRBJ2-1; 9 bases line up with TRBD2. DNA for the CDR3: TGTGCCACAGCGTCTAGCGGGGACGGGGAGCAGTTCTTC. Protein sequence: CATASSGDGEQFF. Combining the CDR3 with reference TRBV11-2 and TRBJ2-1 gives the whole variable domain EAGVAQSPRYKIIEKRQSVAFWCNPISGHATLYWYQQILGQGPKLLIQFQNNGVVDDSQLPKDRFSAERLKGVDSTLKIQPAKLEDSAVYLCATASSGDGEQFFGPGTRLTVL.